The entry below gives a single T cell receptor (beta chain) sequence along with its context. The specificity of this receptor is unknown. One base away there is no much larger clone; base qualities are not given. Using the deep immunoSEQ assay, TCR CDR3 regions were amplified from genomic DNA by multiplex PCR. Extracted genomic DNA from each cell subset was spread evenly across all wells of several immunoSEQ 96-well plates, with each plate serving as a replicate. For sorted subsets, each replicate PCR was loaded with roughly 200 ng genomic DNA, equivalent to approximately 27,000 T cell genomes. Purified libraries were measured with a Qubit 3.0 fluorometer, size-checked on a Bioanalyzer 2100, and measured again with the KAPA Library Quantification kit. Every immunoSEQ 96-well plate was sequenced on a separate single-read 150-cycle Illumina NextSeq 550 flow cell. Regarding the original processing steps: Because the immunoSEQ output included only junctional sequences and no quality scores, the filtering could not be the same as the filtering used for full-length reads. Sequences were annotated with PyIR, a Python wrapper for IgBLAST v1.9, using IMGT germline references to assign V/J genes and CDR3. Reads were filtered out if the reads had weak V/J assignments (E-value above 1e-6), no CDR3, stop codons, out-of-frame junctions, or ambiguous translated residues. A V3J clonotype was defined by an identical inferred V gene, J gene, and CDR3 amino acid sequence. Percentage overlap between repertoires was calculated by dividing the number of shared unique clonotypes by the size of the smaller repertoire. Repertoire richness was assessed with RTK rarefaction, the Chao1 estimator, and Recon v2.1 estimates of unobserved clonotypes. Generation probabilities were computed with OLGA for all TCRbeta clonotypes obtained by the gDNA method from a handful of donors. Held by TCRdb, this immuneACCESS table contains in-frame sequences only and omits some clones. Under half of the omission traces to an unresolved V gene where checked; the cause of the rest is unknown. V and J calls and clone size follow that table, whereas D and trimming were derived from the DNA. In all, the sample holds roughly 1.5 million clones, and around 98% of those were seen once. The ten most abundant clones make up 0.4% to 0.45% of the sample.

This sample is part of a study of shared clonotypes between healthy human individuals (dated by TCRdb to between 2020 and 2021). In terms of the full investigation: Three men and a couple of women, aged 18 to 49 years, made up the cohort. The study deeply sequenced blood TCR repertoires of five healthy adults to estimate repertoire size and the extent of clonotype sharing between individuals. For each donor, three plates each were used for CD4 naive and CD4 memory, two plates were used for CD8 naive, and one plate was used for CD8 memory. Each donor's leukapheresis produced roughly between roughly 0.85 and 9.5 billion PBMCs. To increase sequencing depth and limit assay-specific biases, different laboratories used diverse techniques to prepare libraries and sequence TCR repertoires.

The germline V gene (reference sequence) yields MNHNY for CDR1 and SVGAGI for CDR2. V and J lose 5 bases and 0 bases, and a span of 11 bases separates them. The CDR3 sequence holds 15 residues, the cysteine and phenylalanine included. Only the CDR3 DNA is retained, 45 bases long and in frame from the first base. Healthy HIV-negative adults with no recently reported acute infections or vaccinations were included as donors. Every donor was a Caucasian adult residing in Nashville, Tennessee, USA. Magnetic negative selection was used to enrich CD4+ T cells, after which naive cells were positively selected on CD45RA and the negative fraction became the memory subset. Blood was obtained by leukapheresis, after which PBMCs were separated by Ficoll-Histopaque density gradient centrifugation and cryopreserved in liquid nitrogen vapor phase. Purity and quantity of every magnetically sorted T cell population were checked by analytical flow cytometry. From each sorted fraction, genomic DNA was isolated and quantified by UV absorbance on a Nanodrop 2000c.

Results the study describes overall, beyond this receptor: About 5% of naive CD4, 3.5% of naive CD8, about 2.5% of memory CD4, and 0.35% to 0.5% of memory CD8 clonotypes were shared across several donors. Sampling was limited to blood, and TCR repertoires in tissue likely differ from TCR repertoires in blood. Estimated clonotype richness was generally larger for naive than for memory subsets. Based on pairwise subsampling, the degree of clonotype sharing among donors was expected to be affected by sequencing depth. Higher generation probabilities were observed for clonotypes shared by all four sorted-subset donors than for non-shared clonotypes. Because the study included a small number of donors, the genetic and exposure-history diversity represented was limited. Even with the large sequencing depth, rarefaction of the sorted-subset datasets indicated that sequencing was incomplete.

The sequence joins TRBV6-6 to TRBJ1-3; the D gene cannot be named for sure. Sequencing input: naive CD4+ T cells sorted from blood. The cell subset or site label for this specimen denotes: CD45RA+ positively selected. The sequence came from a young man in good health. The CDR3 protein: CASSPRTGSGNTIYF. Read as DNA, the sequence is TGTGCCAGCAGTCCCCGGACGGGCTCTGGAAACACCATATATTTT.